A single T cell receptor (beta chain) is shown here with its context. These data are taken from a study of untreated major depressive disorder. TCRdb keeps only in-frame clones here, not all; method: immunoSEQ multiplex PCR. This sample has 15,000 to 20,000 clones; 85% to 90% occur once, and the top ten carry roughly 0.82%. Every depressed patient was matched in pairs with a non-depressed control on sex, age, current smoking status and body mass index. Roughly 28 ml of peripheral blood was collected per donor. CD4+ T cell purity was typically 85% to 95%. This sequence originates from a young woman in good health. Input material: CD4+ T cells from PBMCs.

CDR3 protein: CASMGREQYF. The CDR3 region has the DNA TGTGCCAGCATGGGACGCGAGCAGTACTTC. The rearrangement links TRBV28 to TRBJ2-7; D is possibly TRBD1 or TRBD2 (5 bases each). Trimming shortened V by 7 bases and J by 6 bases, and 7 bases separated the two germline ends. From germline, CDR1 is MDHEN and CDR2 SYDVKM. This CDR3 region has 10 residues.